One sample yielded the 9 T cell receptor beta chains listed below, sequenced in a study of T cell responses to AZD1222 COVID-19 vaccine. The repertoire was sequenced with immunoSEQ multiplex PCR; TCRdb's copy has only in-frame clones and lacks some. This sample has fewer than 150,000 clones, with 80% to 90% found just once. Sequences were derived from peripheral blood, sampled 28 days after the second AZD1222 dose. Receptor source: an adult who received the AZD1222 COVID-19 vaccine.

The rearrangement uses TRBV6-5 and TRBJ1-3, with TRBD1 as a possible D gene (6 bases). Per germline, CDR1 MNHEY and CDR2 SVGAGI. The V gene lost 7 bases and the J gene lost 0 bases, with 13 bases spanning the gap. The CDR3 covers 15 residues. The CDR3 DNA reads TGTGCCAGCACCCCTACGGGGGCCTCTGGAAACACCATATATTTT. Its protein is CASTPTGASGNTIYF.

CDR3 nucleotide sequence: TGTGCCTGGAGGTCCCGCGGCTCTGGAAACACCATATATTTT. Its protein product is CAWRSRGSGNTIYF. V gene TRBV30 combines with J gene TRBJ1-3; D gene unclear. The germline gives CDR1 GTSNPN, CDR2 SVGIG (reference sequence). V lost 3 bases and J lost 0, with 9 bases in between. The CDR3 is 14 amino acids.

This chain uses TRBV5-1 with TRBJ1-2; a possible D gene is TRBD1 (6 bases). V was cut by 2 bases and J by 4 bases, with 12 bases left in between. CDR1 and CDR2 from the germline V gene are SGHRS and YFSETQ. This CDR3 has 14 residues. This chain's CDR3 is CASSFGRGSYGYTF. In DNA form, the CDR3 reads TGCGCCAGCAGCTTTGGCAGGGGCTCCTATGGCTACACCTTC.

This chain joins TRBV5-1 and TRBJ2-3; D possibly uses TRBD1 or TRBD2 (5 bases each). This CDR3 spans 15 amino acids. V lost 0 bases and J 2 bases, leaving 10 bases between the germline ends. Per germline, CDR1 SGHRS and CDR2 YFSETQ. CDR3 loop: CASSLGPGTTDTQYF. CDR3 coding DNA: TGCGCCAGCAGCTTGGGGCCGGGGACCACAGATACGCAGTATTTT.

The chain is built from TRBV4-3 and TRBJ2-1, with 10 nucleotides matching TRBD2. The junction had 2 bases not matched to a gene; V was cut back by 3 bases and J by 3 bases. The CDR3 has 15 residues. In germline, CDR1 is LGHNA, CDR2 YSLEER. CDR3 DNA sequence: TGCGCCAGCAGCCAGGGACTAGCGATCTACAATGAGCAGTTCTTC. Protein product: CASSQGLAIYNEQFF.

To note about this clone: Compared with germline, one end of the junction differs, possibly owing to a read error. The chain recombines TRBV7-7 with TRBJ2-5; maybe TRBD1 (6 bases). Germline assignment: CDR1 SSHAT and CDR2 FNYEAQ (reference sequence). The CDR3 is made up of 15 amino acids. The CDR3 DNA is TGTGCTAGCAGCTTAGCTCCACAGGGTTCGGAGACCCAGTACTTC. Protein product: CASSLAPQGSETQYF. The full variable domain, its missing parts supplied by reference TRBV7-7 and TRBJ2-5, is GAGVSQSPRYKVTKRGQDVTLRCDPISSHATLYWYQQALGQGPEFLTYFNYEAQPDKSGLPSDRFSAERPEGSISTLTIQRTEQRDSAMYRCASSLAPQGSETQYFGPGTRLLVL.

The genes are TRBV6-2 or TRBV6-3 and TRBJ1-2; the D gene is possibly TRBD1 (5 bases). The germline V gene has CDR1 MNHEY and CDR2 SVGEGT. The V end was cut by 3 bases, the J end by 0 bases, with 11 bases between. There are 15 residues in the CDR3. The CDR3 DNA follows: TGTGCCAGCAGTTATGGGGGGACCGCTAACTATGGCTACACCTTC. It yields the protein CASSYGGTANYGYTF.

The chain employs TRBV19 and TRBJ1-1; no clear D gene. Trimming took off 6 bases at V and 3 bases at J, with 5 bases between the two ends. Germline CDR1 is LNHDA and CDR2 is SQIVND (reference sequence). The CDR3 totals 11 residues. The CDR3 sequence: CASRLHTEAFF. The CDR3 DNA sequence: TGTGCCAGTAGGTTGCACACTGAAGCTTTCTTT.

The chain has TRBV4-2 and TRBJ1-2, with D possibly matching TRBD1 (6 bases). V gave up 0 bases and J gave up 2 bases, with 13 bases separating them. Germline V gene data show CDR1 as LGHNA and CDR2 as YNFKEQ. This CDR3 contains 16 residues. CDR3 DNA sequence: TGTGCCAGCAGCCAAGAAGTTAGCAGGGGAAACTATGGCTACACCTTC. Protein product: CASSQEVSRGNYGYTF.